This T cell receptor beta chain was recorded in a study of glioma-infiltrating T cells after dendritic cell vaccination. In the study overall: Treatment, given 2003 to 2012, was autologous tumor lysate-pulsed dendritic cell vaccination. Autologous tumor lysate was loaded overnight onto monocyte-derived dendritic cells grown seven days with IL-4 and GM-CSF. Patients received three intradermal dendritic cell vaccine injections at biweekly intervals. Overall study results and limits: Higher TCR clonality did not directly relate to longer survival.

Assay: immunoSEQ multiplex PCR; the TCRdb copy retains only in-frame clones and omits some. The table includes roughly 100,000 clones, more than 80% detected once. V was pared by 7 bases and J by 7 bases, with 19 bases between. The CDR3 consists of 14 residues. Turning to this clone: Its antigen is unidentified.

The sequence was collected from a human donor with glioblastoma. J is TRBJ2-5 and V is TRBV23-1, with a tentative D call TRBD2 (7 bases). TRBV23-1 is marked as an open reading frame, function uncertain. Specimen: blood, collected before dendritic cell vaccination. The CDR3 loop reads CASTTGRGPSTQYF. CDR3 DNA sequence: TGCGCCAGCACCACAGGGAGGGGCCCCTCGACCCAGTACTTC.